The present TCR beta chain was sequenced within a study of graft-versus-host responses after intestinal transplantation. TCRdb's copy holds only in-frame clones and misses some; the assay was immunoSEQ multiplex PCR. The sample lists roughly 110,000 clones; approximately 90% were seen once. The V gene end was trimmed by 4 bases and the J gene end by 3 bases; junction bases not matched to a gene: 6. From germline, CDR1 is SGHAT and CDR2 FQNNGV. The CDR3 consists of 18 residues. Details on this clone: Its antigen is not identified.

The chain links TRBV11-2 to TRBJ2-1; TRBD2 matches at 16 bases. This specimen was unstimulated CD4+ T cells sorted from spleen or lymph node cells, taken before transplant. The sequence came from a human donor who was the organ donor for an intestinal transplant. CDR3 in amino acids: CASSSTGTSGRVYNEQFF. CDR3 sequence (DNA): TGTGCCAGCAGCTCAACCGGGACTAGCGGGAGGGTCTACAATGAGCAGTTCTTC.